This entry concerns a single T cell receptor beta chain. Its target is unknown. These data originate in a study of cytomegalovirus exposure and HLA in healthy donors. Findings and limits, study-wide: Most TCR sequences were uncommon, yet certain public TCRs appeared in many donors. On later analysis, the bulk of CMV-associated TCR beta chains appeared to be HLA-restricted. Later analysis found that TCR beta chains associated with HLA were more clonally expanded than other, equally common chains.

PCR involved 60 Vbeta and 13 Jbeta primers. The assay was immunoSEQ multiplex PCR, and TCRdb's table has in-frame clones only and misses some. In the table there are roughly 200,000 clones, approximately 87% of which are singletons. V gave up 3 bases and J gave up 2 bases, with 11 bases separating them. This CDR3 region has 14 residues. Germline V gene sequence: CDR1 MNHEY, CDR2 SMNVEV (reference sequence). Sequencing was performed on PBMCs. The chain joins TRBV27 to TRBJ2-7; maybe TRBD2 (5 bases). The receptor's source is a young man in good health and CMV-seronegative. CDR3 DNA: TGTGCCAGCAGTTTGCGGGTGGGTACCTACGAGCAGTACTTC. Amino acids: CASSLRVGTYEQYF.